This T cell receptor (beta chain) was retrieved from a study of cytomegalovirus exposure and HLA in healthy donors. Whole-study findings and limits: Accurate prediction of most subjects' HLA-A and HLA-B alleles from TCR beta sequences was reported.

Germline CDR1 is SGHTS and CDR2 is YDEGEE. Trimming removed 2 bases at V and 4 bases at J, with 15 bases between. There are 15 residues in the CDR3. Worth noting for this clone: Its target is unknown.

Both 60 Vbeta primers and 13 Jbeta primers went into the PCR. Generated by immunoSEQ multiplex PCR, the TCRdb table keeps only in-frame clones and is missing some. The sample yields approximately 90,000 clones, 77% seen once. The genes are TRBV5-8 and TRBJ2-5, with D possibly being TRBD2 (6 bases). The sample comprised PBMCs. This sequence was found in a man between 25 and 39 years old in good health and CMV-seronegative. The CDR3 DNA sequence: TGTGCCAGCAGCTTTTCCGGTCAAGCGGGAGAGACCCAGTACTTC. Translated, it gives CASSFSGQAGETQYF.